Listed below are T cell receptor beta chains from one sample, sequenced in a study of blood T cell repertoires in COVID-19. Assay: immunoSEQ multiplex PCR; the TCRdb copy retains only in-frame clones and omits some. The repertoire holds 50,000 to 70,000 clones, 75% to 95% seen once, with about an eighth in the top ten. What was sequenced was peripheral blood. Source of these receptors: a human donor with active COVID-19. The donor label of this sample is uncertain. Both conserved end residues are part of each CDR3. Fields, in order: clone size, CDR3 length, V gene, D gene, J gene, CDR3 protein, CDR3 DNA. The D gene is left open where the match is weak. Rows may omit the clone size; those that give it use once, few, many or a size class.

clone_size: NA
cdr3_length: 15
v_call: TRBV11-2
d_call: NA
j_call: TRBJ2-7
cdr3_aa: CASSALNRELYEQYF
cdr3_nt: TGTGCCAGCAGTGCCCTTAACCGGGAGCTCTACGAGCAGTACTTC

clone_size: NA
cdr3_length: 14
v_call: TRBV27
d_call: NA
j_call: TRBJ1-1
cdr3_aa: CASSPSGLGTEAFF
cdr3_nt: TGTGCCAGCAGTCCGTCAGGGTTGGGCACTGAAGCTTTCTTT

clone_size: once
cdr3_length: 19
v_call: TRBV4-2
d_call: TRBD2
j_call: TRBJ2-1
cdr3_aa: CASRPRGLAGGALFNEQFF
cdr3_nt: TGTGCCAGCCGACCTCGAGGCCTAGCGGGGGGCGCGCTCTTCAATGAGCAGTTCTTC

clone_size: NA
cdr3_length: 17
v_call: TRBV7-8
d_call: TRBD1
j_call: TRBJ2-4
cdr3_aa: CASSPAGGARAKNIQYF
cdr3_nt: TGTGCCAGCAGCCCCGCAGGGGGCGCGAGGGCCAAAAACATTCAGTACTTC

clone_size: NA
cdr3_length: 15
v_call: TRBV29-1
d_call: TRBD2
j_call: TRBJ2-1
cdr3_aa: CSVDPRLAGHNEQFF
cdr3_nt: TGCAGCGTTGACCCAAGACTAGCGGGGCACAATGAGCAGTTCTTC

clone_size: NA
cdr3_length: 14
v_call: TRBV6-2/TRBV6-3
d_call: NA
j_call: TRBJ2-1
cdr3_aa: CASSLLGQYNEQFF
cdr3_nt: TGTGCCAGCAGCCTTCTTGGACAGTACAATGAGCAGTTCTTC

clone_size: NA
cdr3_length: 17
v_call: TRBV28
d_call: TRBD2
j_call: TRBJ2-7
cdr3_aa: CASSSPAASGHTYEQYF
cdr3_nt: TGTGCCAGCAGTTCACCCGCAGCTAGCGGGCACACCTACGAGCAGTACTTC

clone_size: NA
cdr3_length: 12
v_call: TRBV2
d_call: NA
j_call: TRBJ2-7
cdr3_aa: CASSPTGTEQYF
cdr3_nt: TGTGCCAGCAGTCCCACAGGGACCGAGCAGTACTTC

clone_size: NA
cdr3_length: 14
v_call: TRBV19
d_call: NA
j_call: TRBJ1-5
cdr3_aa: CASSRQGQGQPQHF
cdr3_nt: TGTGCCAGTAGTAGGCAGGGGCAGGGTCAGCCCCAGCATTTT

clone_size: NA
cdr3_length: 15
v_call: TRBV5-6
d_call: NA
j_call: TRBJ2-7
cdr3_aa: CASSFGGRPPSEQYF
cdr3_nt: TGTGCCAGCAGCTTCGGGGGACGACCCCCAAGCGAGCAGTACTTC

clone_size: NA
cdr3_length: 14
v_call: TRBV25-1
d_call: NA
j_call: TRBJ1-1
cdr3_aa: CASSERQANTEAFF
cdr3_nt: TGTGCCAGCAGTGAACGACAGGCGAACACTGAAGCTTTCTTT

clone_size: NA
cdr3_length: 14
v_call: TRBV7-9
d_call: TRBD1
j_call: TRBJ1-1
cdr3_aa: CASSITQGVAEAFF
cdr3_nt: TGTGCCAGCAGCATCACACAGGGGGTCGCTGAAGCTTTCTTT

clone_size: once
cdr3_length: 13
v_call: TRBV2
d_call: TRBD1
j_call: TRBJ2-1
cdr3_aa: CASSRQGYNEQFF
cdr3_nt: TGTGCCAGCAGCAGACAGGGGTACAATGAGCAGTTCTTC

clone_size: NA
cdr3_length: 15
v_call: TRBV7-6
d_call: TRBD1
j_call: TRBJ1-4
cdr3_aa: CASSLRQGGDEKLFF
cdr3_nt: TGTGCCAGCAGCTTAAGACAGGGTGGTGATGAAAAACTGTTTTTT

clone_size: NA
cdr3_length: 15
v_call: TRBV6-5
d_call: NA
j_call: TRBJ1-2
cdr3_aa: CASTNHARRIYGYTF
cdr3_nt: TGTGCCAGCACTAACCATGCGCGGCGTATCTATGGCTACACCTTC

clone_size: NA
cdr3_length: 17
v_call: TRBV6-4
d_call: TRBD2
j_call: TRBJ2-3
cdr3_aa: CASSDSDSGGGTDTQYF
cdr3_nt: TGTGCCAGCAGTGACTCGGATAGCGGGGGCGGCACAGATACGCAGTATTTT

clone_size: NA
cdr3_length: 12
v_call: TRBV13
d_call: NA
j_call: TRBJ2-3
cdr3_aa: CASSPYADTQYF
cdr3_nt: TGTGCCAGCAGCCCCTATGCGGATACGCAGTATTTT

clone_size: NA
cdr3_length: 17
v_call: TRBV7-9
d_call: TRBD2
j_call: TRBJ2-7
cdr3_aa: CASSSYGTSGRVHEQYF
cdr3_nt: TGTGCCAGCAGCTCTTACGGGACTAGCGGGAGGGTCCACGAGCAGTACTTC

clone_size: NA
cdr3_length: 14
v_call: TRBV16
d_call: NA
j_call: TRBJ1-1
cdr3_aa: CASSQSGGNTEAFF
cdr3_nt: TGTGCCAGCAGCCAATCAGGGGGGAACACTGAAGCTTTCTTT

clone_size: once
cdr3_length: 16
v_call: TRBV7-6
d_call: TRBD2
j_call: TRBJ2-7
cdr3_aa: CASSLGGLAGVYEQYF
cdr3_nt: TGTGCCAGCAGCTTAGGGGGGCTAGCGGGGGTCTACGAGCAGTACTTC

clone_size: NA
cdr3_length: 15
v_call: TRBV19
d_call: NA
j_call: TRBJ1-6
cdr3_aa: CASNSPRHENSPLHF
cdr3_nt: TGTGCCAGCAACTCCCCGCGGCACGAAAATTCACCCCTCCACTTT

clone_size: few
cdr3_length: 14
v_call: TRBV7-9
d_call: NA
j_call: TRBJ1-5
cdr3_aa: CASSSDSRNQPQHF
cdr3_nt: TGTGCCAGCAGCTCGGACAGCAGGAATCAGCCCCAGCATTTT

clone_size: few
cdr3_length: 14
v_call: TRBV7-2
d_call: NA
j_call: TRBJ1-3
cdr3_aa: CASGPGVAGNTIYF
cdr3_nt: TGTGCCAGCGGCCCCGGGGTTGCAGGAAACACCATATATTTT

clone_size: NA
cdr3_length: 13
v_call: TRBV19
d_call: TRBD1
j_call: TRBJ1-1
cdr3_aa: CASSSTGYTEAFF
cdr3_nt: TGTGCCAGTAGTTCGACAGGGTACACTGAAGCTTTCTTT

clone_size: NA
cdr3_length: 16
v_call: TRBV9
d_call: NA
j_call: TRBJ2-2
cdr3_aa: CASSVESRPGTGELFF
cdr3_nt: TGTGCCAGCAGCGTAGAGTCCAGGCCTGGGACCGGGGAGCTGTTTTTT

clone_size: NA
cdr3_length: 20
v_call: TRBV4-1
d_call: TRBD2
j_call: TRBJ2-1
cdr3_aa: CASSQAALGGLAGAYNEQFF
cdr3_nt: TGCGCCAGCAGCCAAGCAGCTCTCGGGGGACTAGCGGGAGCCTACAATGAGCAGTTCTTC

clone_size: few
cdr3_length: 16
v_call: TRBV6-2/TRBV6-3
d_call: TRBD1
j_call: TRBJ1-5
cdr3_aa: CASSTGQGAYNQPQHF
cdr3_nt: TGTGCCAGCAGTACCGGACAGGGGGCCTATAATCAGCCCCAGCATTTT

clone_size: NA
cdr3_length: 13
v_call: TRBV2
d_call: NA
j_call: TRBJ2-3
cdr3_aa: CASSLGLTDTQYF
cdr3_nt: TGTGCCAGCAGCTTGGGACTCACAGATACGCAGTATTTT

clone_size: NA
cdr3_length: 13
v_call: TRBV5-1
d_call: TRBD1
j_call: TRBJ1-4
cdr3_aa: CASGQGPNEKLFF
cdr3_nt: TGCGCCAGCGGACAGGGACCTAATGAAAAACTGTTTTTT

clone_size: few
cdr3_length: 15
v_call: TRBV28
d_call: NA
j_call: TRBJ1-6
cdr3_aa: CASSLLSGVGSPLHF
cdr3_nt: TGTGCCAGCAGTTTACTTTCAGGGGTAGGGTCACCCCTCCACTTT

clone_size: NA
cdr3_length: 15
v_call: TRBV27
d_call: NA
j_call: TRBJ2-1
cdr3_aa: CASSSRPGFNNEQFF
cdr3_nt: TGTGCCAGCAGTTCGAGACCAGGGTTTAATAATGAGCAGTTCTTC

clone_size: NA
cdr3_length: 15
v_call: TRBV11-3
d_call: TRBD2
j_call: TRBJ2-1
cdr3_aa: CASSPSRTRGNEQFF
cdr3_nt: TGTGCCAGCAGCCCCTCGCGGACTAGAGGCAATGAGCAGTTCTTC

clone_size: NA
cdr3_length: 15
v_call: TRBV6-5
d_call: TRBD1
j_call: TRBJ1-2
cdr3_aa: CASRAGTANNYGYTF
cdr3_nt: TGTGCCAGCAGGGCCGGGACAGCAAATAACTATGGCTACACCTTC

clone_size: NA
cdr3_length: 14
v_call: TRBV9
d_call: TRBD2
j_call: TRBJ2-1
cdr3_aa: CASSVGPGGNEQFF
cdr3_nt: TGTGCCAGCAGCGTAGGACCGGGAGGCAATGAGCAGTTCTTC

clone_size: NA
cdr3_length: 12
v_call: TRBV25-1
d_call: NA
j_call: TRBJ1-3
cdr3_aa: CASSSLGNTIYF
cdr3_nt: TGTGCCAGCAGTTCTTTAGGAAACACCATATATTTT

clone_size: once
cdr3_length: 12
v_call: TRBV5-1
d_call: NA
j_call: TRBJ1-1
cdr3_aa: CASSYGQSAAFF
cdr3_nt: TGCGCCAGCAGTTACGGACAGTCGGCAGCTTTCTTT

clone_size: NA
cdr3_length: 13
v_call: TRBV10-1
d_call: NA
j_call: TRBJ2-7
cdr3_aa: CASSGAGAEEQYF
cdr3_nt: TGCGCCAGCTCGGGGGCGGGAGCTGAAGAGCAGTACTTC

clone_size: NA
cdr3_length: 15
v_call: TRBV28
d_call: TRBD1
j_call: TRBJ1-5
cdr3_aa: CASSSGQGSNQPQHF
cdr3_nt: TGTGCCAGCAGTTCCGGACAGGGGAGCAATCAGCCCCAGCATTTT

clone_size: NA
cdr3_length: 14
v_call: TRBV27
d_call: TRBD1
j_call: TRBJ2-5
cdr3_aa: CASSDRVWQETQYF
cdr3_nt: TGTGCCAGCAGTGACAGGGTTTGGCAAGAGACCCAGTACTTC

clone_size: NA
cdr3_length: 13
v_call: TRBV28
d_call: NA
j_call: TRBJ2-5
cdr3_aa: CASSFRGWETQYF
cdr3_nt: TGTGCCAGCAGTTTTAGAGGTTGGGAGACCCAGTACTTC

clone_size: NA
cdr3_length: 13
v_call: TRBV21-1
d_call: NA
j_call: TRBJ1-2
cdr3_aa: CASSKAERYGYTF
cdr3_nt: TGTGCCAGCAGCAAAGCGGAGAGGTATGGCTACACCTTC

clone_size: few
cdr3_length: 16
v_call: TRBV5-4
d_call: TRBD2
j_call: TRBJ2-7
cdr3_aa: CASSLELAGDSYEQYF
cdr3_nt: TGTGCCAGCAGCTTGGAACTAGCGGGGGATTCCTACGAGCAGTACTTC